This T cell receptor beta chain was identified during a study of shared clonotypes between healthy human individuals. On this clone: Its antigen is currently unknown.

Method: immunoSEQ multiplex PCR; TCRdb's copy keeps in-frame clones and lacks some. The sample holds more than 550,000 clones; roughly 91% are singletons and the top ten take approximately 35%. Study outcomes and limitations: Naive subsets tended to show greater estimated richness than memory subsets.

CD45RO+ cells joined CCR7-negative CD45RA+ TemRA cells to form CD8 memory. The germline CDR1 and CDR2 sequences are DFQATT and SNEGSKA (reference sequence). The germline V and J ends were trimmed by 3 bases and 5 bases, with 5 bases remaining between them. The CDR3 length is 10 residues. The receptor was derived from a man younger than 30 in good health. Some clones in this sample may be carry-over from other donors' samples. V and J are TRBV20-1 and TRBJ2-7; the D gene is possibly TRBD1 (5 bases). The source material was memory CD8+ T cells from PBMCs. The sample's subset: CD45RO+ cells pooled with CCR7-negative TemRA cells. In DNA, the CDR3 is TGCAGTGCTAGGGGGCACGAGCAGTACTTC. Residues: CSARGHEQYF.